Here is one TCR beta chain with its context. Its target is unknown. The data were obtained in a study of OX40 agonist ivuxolimab in advanced cancers. Study observations and caveats: Clones of CD4+ and CD8+ blood T cells grew by week 6 at doses of 0.1 to 3.0 mg/kg. Low normalized T-cell clonal expansion also characterized some of the nonresponders.

The assay was immunoSEQ multiplex PCR, and TCRdb's table has in-frame clones only and misses some. The sample records 60,000 to 70,000 clones, over 80% being singletons. The material was CD4+ or CD8+ T cells sorted from blood, obtained in a trial of the OX40 agonist ivuxolimab. The sequence derives from an adult with an advanced solid tumor such as melanoma, head and neck, liver or kidney cancer.

The CDR3 sequence is CASSLNYRTEKLFF. CDR3 coding DNA: TGTGCCAGCAGCTTAAACTATAGGACAGAAAAACTGTTTTTT. The genes are TRBV7-2 and TRBJ1-4; TRBD1 is a possible D gene (5 bases). This CDR3 spans 14 amino acids. V lost 2 bases, J lost 8 bases, and 12 bases lay in between. Germline CDR1 reads SGHTA; CDR2 reads FQGNSA.